This TCR beta chain was obtained from a study of cytomegalovirus exposure and HLA in healthy donors. This clone has more than one count but fewer than ten. Researchers ran the PCR with 60 Vbeta and 13 Jbeta primers. The table came from immunoSEQ multiplex PCR; TCRdb's copy has only in-frame clones and leaves some out. In the table there are around 150,000 clones, roughly 85% of which are singletons. The sequencing input was PBMCs. The TCR sequence derives from a woman between 50 and 59 years old in good health and CMV-seropositive.

Here the CDR3 reads CASSPRGVALNTEAFF. CDR3 nucleotide sequence: TGTGCCAGCTCACCAAGGGGTGTCGCGTTGAACACTGAAGCTTTCTTT. This chain links TRBV18 with TRBJ1-1; maybe TRBD1 (5 bases). Deletions cut 2 bases from V and 0 bases from J, with 13 bases between. CDR3 length: 16 amino acids. Germline V gives CDR1 KGHSH, CDR2 LQKENI. Using reference TRBV18 and TRBJ1-1 for the parts outside the CDR3, the full variable domain is NAGVMQNPRHLVRRRGQEARLRCSPMKGHSHVYWYRQLPEEGLKFMVYLQKENIIDESGMPKERFSAEFPKEGPSILRIQQVVRGDSAAYFCASSPRGVALNTEAFFGQGTRLTVV.